Listed below are T cell receptor beta chains from one sample, sequenced in a study of regulatory T cells in long-lasting Graves disease. One entry per CDR3 protein, called by TCRdb with MiXCR from the multiplex PCR reads. Here the sample spans about 470,000 distinct CDR3 sequences, under 15% being singletons. This same sample was also taken into another study, of T cells in Graves' hyperthyroidism and ophthalmopathy.

The sample here was peripheral blood mononuclear cells (PBMCs), taken at new diagnosis, from a patient treated with antithyroid drugs. These receptors were obtained from a woman aged 25 to 39 with Graves disease. CDR3s include the opening cysteine and the closing phenylalanine or tryptophan. The order of the fields is clone size, V gene, J gene, CDR3 length, D gene, CDR3 DNA, CDR3 protein. D genes are given only for firm matches. Size values are once, few and many counts, or a class for expanded clones, and some rows have none.

>many|TRBV7-9|TRBJ2-7|14|TRBD1
TGTGCCAGCAGCTTACAGGGGGCAGGCTACGAGCAGTACTTC
CASSLQGAGYEQYF
>many|TRBV20-1|TRBJ1-2|14|-
TGCAGTGCTAGTGATTTGTTGGGGGGCCGTGGCTACACCTTC
CSASDLLGGRGYTF
>few|TRBV24-1|TRBJ2-4|17|TRBD1
TGTGCCACCAGTGATTCCGGGACAGGGGCCTTCAAAAACATTCAGTACTTC
CATSDSGTGAFKNIQYF
>-|TRBV4-1|TRBJ1-2|13|-
TGCGCCAGCAGCCAAGAAGAGGAGGGCCTTGGCACCTTC
CASSQEEEGLGTF
>many|TRBV10-3|TRBJ2-1|16|TRBD2
TGTGCCATCAGTGAGGGGGCGGGAGGGGTATACAATGAGCAGTTCTTC
CAISEGAGGVYNEQFF
>-|TRBV20-1|TRBJ2-7|15|-
TGCAGTGCTAGCCTGTATACAGGGTTTAGCTACGAGCAGTACTTC
CSASLYTGFSYEQYF
>many|TRBV13|TRBJ2-1|16|TRBD2
TGTGCCAGCAGCCCCCTAGTAGCGGGAGTCCCCAATGAGCAGTTCTTC
CASSPLVAGVPNEQFF
>-|TRBV12-3/TRBV12-4|TRBJ2-5|14|TRBD1
TGTGCCAGCAGTCAGACAGGGGACGAAGAGACCCAGTACTTC
CASSQTGDEETQYF
>many|TRBV18|TRBJ2-1|16|-
TGTGCCAGCTCACCACCCCTTCAGGCCCTTTACAATGAGCAGTTCTTC
CASSPPLQALYNEQFF
>many|TRBV20-1|TRBJ2-3|15|-
TGCAGTGCCCCCCCCCCAGCGGACGGTTCGTATACGCAGTATTTT
CSAPPPADGSYTQYF
>-|TRBV11-2|TRBJ2-7|15|TRBD1
TGTGCCAGCAGCTTAGGAGGACAGGGCAATTACGAGCAGTACTTC
CASSLGGQGNYEQYF
>many|TRBV27|TRBJ2-7|13|-
TGTGCCAGCAGTTATGGACAGATTGCCGAGCAGTACTTC
CASSYGQIAEQYF
>many|TRBV12-3/TRBV12-4|TRBJ1-1|13|-
TGTGCCAGCAGCATACAGGGTACCACTGAAGCTTTCTTT
CASSIQGTTEAFF
>many|TRBV5-1|TRBJ2-1|15|TRBD2
TGCGCCAGCAGCCCGGGACTAGCGGGTCAAAATGAGCAGTTCTTC
CASSPGLAGQNEQFF
>-|TRBV28|TRBJ2-7|14|TRBD2
TGTGCCAGCAGGGGGGGGGGTTTGGCCTACGAGCAGTACTTC
CASRGGGLAYEQYF
>many|TRBV28|TRBJ2-3|14|-
TGTGCCAGCACAGGGTCCCTTACCACAGATACGCAGTATTTT
CASTGSLTTDTQYF
>many|TRBV7-9|TRBJ2-1|16|TRBD2
TGTGCCAGCAGCTCCGAACTAGCGGGAGGGCAGAATGAGCAGTTCTTC
CASSSELAGGQNEQFF
>many|TRBV20-1|TRBJ2-7|14|-
TGCAGTGCTAGAGATTTTGGGGGAGGCTACGAGCAGTACTTC
CSARDFGGGYEQYF
>few|TRBV20-1|TRBJ1-2|13|-
TGCAGTGCTAGAGACACCGCGGACGTGGGCTACACCTTC
CSARDTADVGYTF
>few|TRBV10-2|TRBJ2-5|13|-
TGCGCCAGCACCACTAGTTATTTGGAGACCCAGTACTTC
CASTTSYLETQYF
>many|TRBV9|TRBJ2-2|16|TRBD2
TGTGCCAGCAGCGTAGAGGGAGGGCGGTACACCGGGGAGCTGTTTTTT
CASSVEGGRYTGELFF
>many|TRBV6-5|TRBJ2-7|14|-
TGTGCCAGCAGTTACTCCCAGGGAACCTACGAGCAGTACTTC
CASSYSQGTYEQYF
>-|TRBV15|TRBJ2-1|15|-
TGTGCCACCAGCAGAGATCCCTCACAGGGCTATGAGCAGTTCTTC
CATSRDPSQGYEQFF
>-|TRBV13|TRBJ2-1|16|TRBD2
TGTGCCAGCAGCTTACAGACTAGCGCGGAGTACAATGAGCAGTTCTTC
CASSLQTSAEYNEQFF
>many|TRBV6-1|TRBJ2-3|13|-
TGTGCCAGCAGTAGGGACAGCACAGATACGCAGTATTTT
CASSRDSTDTQYF
>-|TRBV11-3|TRBJ1-4|15|TRBD1
TGTGCCAGCAGCGAGGGGGCAGGGGGGACGGGAAAACTGTTTTTT
CASSEGAGGTGKLFF
>-|TRBV27|TRBJ2-7|14|TRBD1
TGTGCCAGCAGTTTCGGGGACAGCTCCTACGAGCAGTGCTTC
CASSFGDSSYEQCF
>many|TRBV24-1|TRBJ2-1|15|-
TGTGCCACCAGTGATCCACGGGACTTCTACAATGAGCAGTTCTTC
CATSDPRDFYNEQFF
>few|TRBV6-1|TRBJ1-2|13|TRBD1
TGTGCCAGCGTAAAACAGGGGAACTATGGCTACACCTTC
CASVKQGNYGYTF
>-|TRBV3-1|TRBJ1-1|14|-
TGTGCCAGCAGTCCTTACCGAAGGGACACTGAAGCTTTCTTT
CASSPYRRDTEAFF
>-|TRBV19|TRBJ1-1|13|-
TGTGCCAGTCAGACAGCCGGGAACACTGAAGCTTTCTTT
CASQTAGNTEAFF